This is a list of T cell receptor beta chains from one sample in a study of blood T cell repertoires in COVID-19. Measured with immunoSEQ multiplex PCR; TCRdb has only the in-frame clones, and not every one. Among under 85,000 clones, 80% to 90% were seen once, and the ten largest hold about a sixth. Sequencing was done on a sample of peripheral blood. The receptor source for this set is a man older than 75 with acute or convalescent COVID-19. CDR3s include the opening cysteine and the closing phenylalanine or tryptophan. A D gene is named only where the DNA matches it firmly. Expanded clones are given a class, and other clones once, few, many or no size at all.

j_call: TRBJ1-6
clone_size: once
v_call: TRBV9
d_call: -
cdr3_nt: TGTGCCAGCAGCGCCCTCAGGGGTTCAGGTTCACCCCTCCACTTT
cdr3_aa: CASSALRGSGSPLHF

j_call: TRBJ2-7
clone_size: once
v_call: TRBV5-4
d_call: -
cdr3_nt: TGTGCCAGCAGCTACGGGACATACTCCTACGAGCAGTACTTC
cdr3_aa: CASSYGTYSYEQYF

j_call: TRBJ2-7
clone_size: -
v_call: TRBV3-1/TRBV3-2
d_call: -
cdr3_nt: TGTGCCAGCAGCCAAAGACAATTTTACGAGCAGTACTTC
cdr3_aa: CASSQRQFYEQYF

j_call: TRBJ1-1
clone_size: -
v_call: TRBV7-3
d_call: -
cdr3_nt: TGTGCCAGCAGCTTAGGGCCAGACACTGAAGCTTTCTTT
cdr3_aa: CASSLGPDTEAFF

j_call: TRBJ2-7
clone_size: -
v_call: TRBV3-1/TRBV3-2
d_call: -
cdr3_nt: TGTGCCAGCAGTCGCGTTGGAGACGAGCAGTACTTC
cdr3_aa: CASSRVGDEQYF

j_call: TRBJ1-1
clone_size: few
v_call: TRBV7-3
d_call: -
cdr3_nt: TGTGCCAGCAGCCTGCCCGGACAGTTGAACACTGAAGCTTTCTTT
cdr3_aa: CASSLPGQLNTEAFF

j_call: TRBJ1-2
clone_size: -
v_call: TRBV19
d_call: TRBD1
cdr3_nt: TGTGCCAGTAGACCATACAGGGGGCAAAACTATGGCTACACCTTC
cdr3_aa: CASRPYRGQNYGYTF

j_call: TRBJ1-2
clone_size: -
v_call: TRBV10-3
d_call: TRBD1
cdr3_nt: TGTGCCATCAGTCTGACAGGGGGAAACTATGGCTACACCTTC
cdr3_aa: CAISLTGGNYGYTF

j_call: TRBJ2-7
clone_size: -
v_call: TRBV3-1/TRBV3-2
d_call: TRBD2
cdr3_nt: TGTGCCAGCAGCCAAAACGGCGCGGGAGGTGCGGCGCAGTACTTC
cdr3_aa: CASSQNGAGGAAQYF

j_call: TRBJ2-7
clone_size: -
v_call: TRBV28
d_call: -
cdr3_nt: TGTGCCAGCAGCACCCCGTTTAGCTCCAGCTACGAGCAGTACTTC
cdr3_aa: CASSTPFSSSYEQYF

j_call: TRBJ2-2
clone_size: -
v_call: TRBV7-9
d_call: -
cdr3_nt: TGTGCCAGCAGCTTAGGGGCGGGAACCGGGGAGCTGTTTTTT
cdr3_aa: CASSLGAGTGELFF

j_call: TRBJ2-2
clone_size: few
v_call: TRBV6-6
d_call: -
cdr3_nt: TGTGCCAGCACCCCGACACCGAACACCGGGGAGCTGTTTTTT
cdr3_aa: CASTPTPNTGELFF

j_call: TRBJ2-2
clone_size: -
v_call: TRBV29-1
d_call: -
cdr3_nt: TGCAGCGTTGAAGCGTACACCGGGGAGCTGTTTTTT
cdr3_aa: CSVEAYTGELFF

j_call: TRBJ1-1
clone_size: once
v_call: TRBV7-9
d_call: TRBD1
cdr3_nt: TGTGCCAGCAGCCCCGGGACAGGGGCTGAAGCTTTCTTT
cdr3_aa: CASSPGTGAEAFF

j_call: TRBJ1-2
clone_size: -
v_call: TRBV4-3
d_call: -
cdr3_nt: TGCGCCAGCAGCCAAAATCAAGCCGTATATGGCTACACCTTC
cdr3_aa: CASSQNQAVYGYTF

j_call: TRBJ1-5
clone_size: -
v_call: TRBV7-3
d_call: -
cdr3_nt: TGTGCCAGCAGCTTAAACCCAACAGAGATCTATAGCAATCAGCCCCAGCATTTT
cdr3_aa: CASSLNPTEIYSNQPQHF

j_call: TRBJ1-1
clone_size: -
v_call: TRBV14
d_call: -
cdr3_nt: TGTGCCAGCAGCCCCGTAGGGGGGAACACTGAAGCTTTCTTT
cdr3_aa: CASSPVGGNTEAFF

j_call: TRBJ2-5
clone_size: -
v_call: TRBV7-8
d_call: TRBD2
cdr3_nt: TGTGCCAGCAGCTTAGGTAGCGGGGGGGCGGAGACCCAGTACTTC
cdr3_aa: CASSLGSGGAETQYF

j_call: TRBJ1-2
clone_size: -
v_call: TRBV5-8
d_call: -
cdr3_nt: TGTGCCAGCAGCGCGGGGGCTTTTCGAGGTGGCTACACCTTC
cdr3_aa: CASSAGAFRGGYTF

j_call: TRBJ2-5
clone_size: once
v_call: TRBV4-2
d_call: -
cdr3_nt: TGTGCCAGCAGCCAAGAAGGTGAGGTGTCGGGGTGGGCCCAACAAGAGACCCAGTACTTC
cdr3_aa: CASSQEGEVSGWAQQETQYF

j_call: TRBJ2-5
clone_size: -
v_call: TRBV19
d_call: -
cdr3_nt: TGTGCCAGTAGTGTACGGACTAACCAAGAGACCCAGTACTTC
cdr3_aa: CASSVRTNQETQYF

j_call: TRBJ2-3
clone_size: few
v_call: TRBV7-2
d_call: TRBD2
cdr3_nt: TGTGCCAGCAGCTTTTCCAGCGGGGGGACAGATACGCAGTATTTT
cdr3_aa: CASSFSSGGTDTQYF

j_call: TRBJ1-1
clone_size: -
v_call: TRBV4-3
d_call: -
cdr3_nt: TGCGCCAGCAGCCAAGGGCCAGGCAACACTGAAGCTTTCTTT
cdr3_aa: CASSQGPGNTEAFF

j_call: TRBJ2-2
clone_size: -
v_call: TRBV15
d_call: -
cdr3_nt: TGTGCCACCAGCAGAGATAGGCGGGCTAGCAACACCGGGGAGCTGTTTTTT
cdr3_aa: CATSRDRRASNTGELFF

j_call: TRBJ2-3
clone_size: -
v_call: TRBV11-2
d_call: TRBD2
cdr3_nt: TGTGCCAGCAGCTTCCCCCAGGGCGGGAGTGGGACAGATACGCAGTATTTT
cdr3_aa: CASSFPQGGSGTDTQYF

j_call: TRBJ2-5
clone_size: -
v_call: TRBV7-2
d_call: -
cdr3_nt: TGTGCCAGCAGCTTAGAATTGGGAGTCCGGACCCAGTACTTC
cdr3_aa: CASSLELGVRTQYF

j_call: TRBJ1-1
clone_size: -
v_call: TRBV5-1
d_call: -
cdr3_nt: TGCGCCAGCAGCTTGGGGGGCGGGGATGAAGCTTTCTTT
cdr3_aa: CASSLGGGDEAFF

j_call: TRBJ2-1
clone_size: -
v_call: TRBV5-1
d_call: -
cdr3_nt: TGCGCCAGCAGCTTGGGAACAGGGTACAACAATGAGCAGTTCTTC
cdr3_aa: CASSLGTGYNNEQFF

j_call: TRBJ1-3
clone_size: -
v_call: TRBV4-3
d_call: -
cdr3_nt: TGCGCCAGCAGCCAAGATCTCCCGTCCGGAAACACCATATATTTT
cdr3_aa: CASSQDLPSGNTIYF

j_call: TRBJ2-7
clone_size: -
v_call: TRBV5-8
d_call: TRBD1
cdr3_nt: TGTGCCAGCAGCGGGCACCGGGACAGGGGGCGGGAGTACTTC
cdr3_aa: CASSGHRDRGREYF

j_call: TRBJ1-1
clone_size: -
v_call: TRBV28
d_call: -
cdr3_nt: TGTGCCAGCAGTCCCGGGGTGAGGCGTCGGAACACTGAAGCTTTCTTT
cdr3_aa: CASSPGVRRRNTEAFF

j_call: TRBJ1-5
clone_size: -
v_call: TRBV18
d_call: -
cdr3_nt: TGTGCCAGCTCACCAGAGGCCAATCAGCCCCAGCATTTT
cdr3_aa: CASSPEANQPQHF

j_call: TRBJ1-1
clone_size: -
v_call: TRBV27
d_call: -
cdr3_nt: TGTGCCAGCAGTTTGAATCCCAGGGTTATGAACACTGAAGCTTTCTTT
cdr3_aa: CASSLNPRVMNTEAFF

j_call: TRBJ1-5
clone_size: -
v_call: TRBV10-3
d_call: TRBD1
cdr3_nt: TGTGCCATTCAGGGGGCGAATCAGCCCCAGCATTTT
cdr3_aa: CAIQGANQPQHF

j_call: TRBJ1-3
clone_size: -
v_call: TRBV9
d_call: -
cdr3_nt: TGTGCCAGCAGCGTAGCGACTTCGTGGGACACCATATATTTT
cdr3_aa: CASSVATSWDTIYF

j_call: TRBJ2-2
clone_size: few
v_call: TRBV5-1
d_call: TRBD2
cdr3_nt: TGCGCCAGCAGCTCCCTAGCGGGAAGCACCGGGGAGCTGTTTTTT
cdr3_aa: CASSSLAGSTGELFF

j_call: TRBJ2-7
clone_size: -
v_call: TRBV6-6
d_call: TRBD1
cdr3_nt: TGTGCCAGCAGTGACAGGGTCGACGAGCAGTACTTC
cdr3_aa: CASSDRVDEQYF

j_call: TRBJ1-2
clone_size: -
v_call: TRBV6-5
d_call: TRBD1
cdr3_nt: TGTGCCATAGACCGTGGACAGGCTAACTATGGCTACACCTTC
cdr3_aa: CAIDRGQANYGYTF

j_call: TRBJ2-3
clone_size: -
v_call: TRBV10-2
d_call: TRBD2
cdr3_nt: TGCGCCACCTTAGCGGGGGGTACAGATACGCAGTATTTT
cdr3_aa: CATLAGGTDTQYF

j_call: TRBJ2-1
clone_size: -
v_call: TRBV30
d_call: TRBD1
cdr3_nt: TGTGCCTGGAGTGGGGGGACAGGCTCCTACAATGAGCAGTTCTTC
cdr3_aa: CAWSGGTGSYNEQFF

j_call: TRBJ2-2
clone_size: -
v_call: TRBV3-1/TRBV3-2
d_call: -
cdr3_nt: TGTGCCAGCAGCCAAGGCGACTACAACACCGGGGAGCTGTTTTTT
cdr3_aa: CASSQGDYNTGELFF

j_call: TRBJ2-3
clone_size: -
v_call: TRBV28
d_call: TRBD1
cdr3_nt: TGTGCCAGCATCCGGAGCAGGGGGCCCACAGATACGCAGTATTTT
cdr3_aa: CASIRSRGPTDTQYF

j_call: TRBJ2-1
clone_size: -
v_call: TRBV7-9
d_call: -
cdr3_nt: TGTGCCTTAGGGGTGGGGCCAGGTATACAGTTCTTC
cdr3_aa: CALGVGPGIQFF

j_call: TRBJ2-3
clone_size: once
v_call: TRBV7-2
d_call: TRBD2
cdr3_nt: TGTGCCAGCAGCTTAGGGTCAGCGGGGGGGCGCACAGATACGCAGTATTTT
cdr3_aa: CASSLGSAGGRTDTQYF

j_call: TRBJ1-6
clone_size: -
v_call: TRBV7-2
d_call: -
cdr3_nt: TGTGCCAGCAGCTCGACAGAGAATAATTCACCCCTCCACTTT
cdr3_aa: CASSSTENNSPLHF

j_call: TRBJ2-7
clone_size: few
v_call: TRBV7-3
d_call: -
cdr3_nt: TGTGCCAGCAGCTTACTAGCCGGAGGGCTCTACGAGCAGTACTTC
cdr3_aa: CASSLLAGGLYEQYF

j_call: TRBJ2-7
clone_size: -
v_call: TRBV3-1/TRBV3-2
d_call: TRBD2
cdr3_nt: TGTGCCAGCAGCCAAGAAAAACCAGCGGGGGCCTACGAGCAGTACTTC
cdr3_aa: CASSQEKPAGAYEQYF

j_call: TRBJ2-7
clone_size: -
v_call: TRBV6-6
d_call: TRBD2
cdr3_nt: TGTGCCAGCAGTTACGTGACGGGAGGGCCGTACGAGCAGTACTTC
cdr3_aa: CASSYVTGGPYEQYF

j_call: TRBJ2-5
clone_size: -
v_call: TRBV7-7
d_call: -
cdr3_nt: TGTGCTAGCAGCTCCCGGGGTCTACAAGAGACCCAGTACTTC
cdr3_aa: CASSSRGLQETQYF

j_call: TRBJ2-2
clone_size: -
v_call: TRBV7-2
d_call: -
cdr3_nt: TGTGCCAGCAGCTTTGGGCTCGGCACCGGGGAGCTGTTTTTT
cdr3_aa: CASSFGLGTGELFF

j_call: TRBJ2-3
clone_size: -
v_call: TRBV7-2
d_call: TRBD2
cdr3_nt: TGTGCCAGCAGCTTAGAGGCTAGCGGGGGGGGAGATACGCAGTATTTT
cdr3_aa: CASSLEASGGGDTQYF

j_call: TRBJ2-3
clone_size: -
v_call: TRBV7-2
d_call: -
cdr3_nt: TGTGCCAGCAGCTTAAGAGGGAGTCTGAATACGCAGTATTTT
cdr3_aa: CASSLRGSLNTQYF

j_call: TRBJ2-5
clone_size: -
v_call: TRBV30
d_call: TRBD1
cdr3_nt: TGTGCCTGGGCCCTAAGGGGGCTCCAAGAGACCCAGTACTTC
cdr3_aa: CAWALRGLQETQYF

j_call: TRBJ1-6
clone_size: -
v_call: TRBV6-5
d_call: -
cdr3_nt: TGTGCCAGCACCAGACAGTTCTCCTATAATTCACCCCTCCACTTT
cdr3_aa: CASTRQFSYNSPLHF